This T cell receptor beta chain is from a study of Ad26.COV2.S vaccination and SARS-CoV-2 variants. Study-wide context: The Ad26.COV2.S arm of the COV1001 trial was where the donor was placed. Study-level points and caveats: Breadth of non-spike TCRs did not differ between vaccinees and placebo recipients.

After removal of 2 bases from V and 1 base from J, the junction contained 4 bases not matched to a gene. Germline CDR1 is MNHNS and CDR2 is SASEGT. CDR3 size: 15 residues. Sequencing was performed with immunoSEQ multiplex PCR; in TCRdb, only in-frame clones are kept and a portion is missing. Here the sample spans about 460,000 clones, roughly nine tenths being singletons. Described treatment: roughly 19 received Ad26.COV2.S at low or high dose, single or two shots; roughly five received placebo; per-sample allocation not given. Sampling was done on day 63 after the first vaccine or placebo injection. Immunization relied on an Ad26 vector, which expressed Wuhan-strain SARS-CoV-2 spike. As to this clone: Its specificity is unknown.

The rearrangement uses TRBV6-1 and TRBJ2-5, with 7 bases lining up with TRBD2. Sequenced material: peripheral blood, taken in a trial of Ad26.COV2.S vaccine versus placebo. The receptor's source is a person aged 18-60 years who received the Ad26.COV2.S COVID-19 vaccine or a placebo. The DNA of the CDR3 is TGTGCCAGCAGTGAAACATCGGGGGGCCAAGAGACCCAGTACTTC. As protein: CASSETSGGQETQYF.